This entry concerns a single T cell receptor (beta chain). Its antigen is unidentified. Unstimulated Tregs (CD4+CD25+CD127-) and CD4+CD25- non-Tregs were sorted from PBMCs. Using immunoSEQ multiplex PCR, the repertoire was profiled, and TCRdb retains in-frame clones only, with some absent. This sample has 15,000 to 17,000 clones, with about 92% found just once. The sample is drawn from a study of Tregs in tolerant kidney transplant recipients. Study-wide results and caveats: No direct test of biological reproducibility was done here.

The CDR3 covers 15 residues. Germline loops: CDR1 ENHRY, CDR2 SYGVKD. The V end was cut by 8 bases, the J end by 3 bases, with 17 bases between. The receptor comes from a human donor in good health. The chain has TRBV10-3 and TRBJ1-3; D is unclear. Sequencing was carried out using CD8+ T cells from blood. CDR3 loop: CAIFDSDLNGNTIYF. The CDR3 DNA reads TGTGCCATCTTCGATTCTGACCTCAATGGAAACACCATATATTTT.